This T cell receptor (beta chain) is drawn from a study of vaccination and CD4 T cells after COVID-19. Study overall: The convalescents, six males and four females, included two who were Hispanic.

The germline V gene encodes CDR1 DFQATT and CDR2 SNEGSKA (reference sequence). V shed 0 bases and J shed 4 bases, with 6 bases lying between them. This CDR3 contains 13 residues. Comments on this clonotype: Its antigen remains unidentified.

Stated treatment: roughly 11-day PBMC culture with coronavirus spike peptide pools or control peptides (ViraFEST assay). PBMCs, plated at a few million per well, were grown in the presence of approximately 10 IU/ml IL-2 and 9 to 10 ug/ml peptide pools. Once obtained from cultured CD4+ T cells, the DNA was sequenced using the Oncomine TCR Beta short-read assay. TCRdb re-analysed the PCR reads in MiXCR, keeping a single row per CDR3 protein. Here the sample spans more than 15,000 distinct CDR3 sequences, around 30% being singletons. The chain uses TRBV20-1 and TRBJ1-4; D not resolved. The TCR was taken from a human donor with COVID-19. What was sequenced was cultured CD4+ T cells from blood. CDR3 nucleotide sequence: TGCAGTGCTAGAGATCCGGGTAATGAAAAACTGTTTTTT. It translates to CSARDPGNEKLFF.